Described below is a single T cell receptor (beta chain) sequence and its context. The CDR3 runs to 18 residues. The ends lost 5 bases at V and 2 bases at J; junction bases unmatched: 12. The germline V gene has CDR1 LNHDA and CDR2 SQIVND (reference sequence). The data were taken from a study of T cell changes during pregnancy in multiple sclerosis. TCRdb's copy holds only in-frame clones and misses some; the assay was immunoSEQ multiplex PCR. The table lists tens of thousands of clones, roughly 92% of them singletons. The sample here was peripheral blood, taken after pregnancy. The chain employs TRBV19 and TRBJ1-5, with TRBD1 matching over 10 bases. The clonotype comes from a female donor in good health, enrolled as a control in a pregnancy study. The CDR3 loop reads CASSSTRQGATGNQPQHF. CDR3 nucleotide sequence: TGTGCCAGTAGTTCGACCCGACAGGGGGCAACTGGCAATCAGCCCCAGCATTTT.